The 25 T cell receptor beta chains listed next were all sequenced from one sample in a study of cytomegalovirus exposure and HLA in healthy donors. Researchers ran the PCR with 60 Vbeta and 13 Jbeta primers. Measured with immunoSEQ multiplex PCR; TCRdb has only the in-frame clones, and not every one. The sample has 85,000 or so clones; the top ten hold approximately 1%. Material: PBMCs. The receptors were sampled from a woman aged 25-40 years in good health and CMV-seronegative.

The chain is built from TRBV5-1 and TRBJ1-1; a possible D gene is TRBD1 (5 bases). V was cut by 0 bases and J by 1 base, with 10 bases left in between. The germline V gene encodes CDR1 SGHRS and CDR2 YFSETQ. The CDR3 is made up of 15 amino acids. The CDR3 bases are TGCGCCAGCAGCTTGGCTGGCAGGGCGAACACTGAAGCTTTCTTT. Its protein product is CASSLAGRANTEAFF.

The gene calls are TRBV18 and TRBJ1-6, with 7 bases lining up with TRBD1. The trim removed 1 base at V and 7 bases at J, leaving 4 bases unmatched. Germline V lookup: CDR1 KGHSH, CDR2 LQKENI. The CDR3 totals 15 residues. In nucleotides, the CDR3 is TGTGCCAGCTCACCACTCGGACAGGAGAATTCACCCCTCCACTTT. It specifies CASSPLGQENSPLHF.

As regards this clone: Other nucleotide sequences from this sample produce the same CDR3. The gene calls are TRBV29-1 and TRBJ1-3; D unresolved. The CDR3 is made up of 12 amino acids. Germline assignment: CDR1 SQVTM and CDR2 ANQGSEA. V shed 6 bases and J shed 1 base, with 7 bases lying between them. CDR3 residues: CSVWSSGNTIYF. The CDR3 DNA is TGCAGCGTCTGGAGTTCTGGAAACACCATATATTTT.

The V and J genes are TRBV6-1 and TRBJ1-5; D remains unclear. Per germline, CDR1 MNHNS and CDR2 SASEGT. The V gene lost 6 bases and the J gene lost 2 bases, with 5 bases spanning the gap. CDR3 length equals 12 residues. CDR3 DNA: TGTGCCAGCAGGGGCGGCAATCAGCCCCAGCATTTT. Translated, it gives CASRGGNQPQHF.

V gene TRBV2 combines with J gene TRBJ2-1, with D unresolved. Germline V CDR1 and CDR2: SNHLY, FYNNEI. CDR3 length: 12 residues. V was cut by 8 bases and J by 1 base, with 6 bases left in between. The CDR3 DNA is TGTGCCAGCGGCCGATCCTACAATGAGCAGTTCTTC. This sequence encodes CASGRSYNEQFF.

The genes are TRBV6-1 and TRBJ1-5, with D uncertain. CDR1 and CDR2 (germline): MNHNS, SASEGT. Trimming pared 4 bases from V and 0 bases from J, leaving 10 bases between. CDR3 length: 15 amino acids. CDR3 loop: CASSVYSNSNQPQHF. The CDR3 bases are TGTGCCAGCAGTGTATACAGCAATAGCAATCAGCCCCAGCATTTT.

This chain joins TRBV27 and TRBJ2-7; TRBD2 is a possible D gene (6 bases). This CDR3 comprises 13 residues. Germline values: CDR1 MNHEY, CDR2 SMNVEV (reference sequence). V lost 5 bases and J lost 4, with 12 bases in between. The CDR3 loop is CASSTLGGYEQYF. The CDR3, as DNA: TGTGCCAGCAGTACCCTCGGAGGGTACGAGCAGTACTTC.

The chain combines TRBV18 with TRBJ1-1; maybe TRBD1 (6 bases). This CDR3 region has 14 residues. Germline values: CDR1 KGHSH, CDR2 LQKENI. The V gene lost 5 bases and the J gene lost 3 bases, with 13 bases spanning the gap. The CDR3 protein is CASSSIPGDTEAFF. In nucleotides, the CDR3 is TGTGCCAGCTCATCAATACCAGGGGACACTGAAGCTTTCTTT.

V usage is TRBV5-1 and J usage is TRBJ2-5; 7 bases agree with TRBD2. V shed 7 bases and J 2 bases; nucleotides not matched to a gene: 8. Germline-derived CDR1 and CDR2 are SGHRS and YFSETQ. The CDR3 is made up of 14 amino acids. In nucleotides, the CDR3 is TGCGCCAGCTGGGGGGAGGGGCGGCAAGAGACCCAGTACTTC. It encodes CASWGEGRQETQYF.

The chain carries TRBV18 and TRBJ2-7; a possible D gene is TRBD2 (5 bases). Between the trimmed V and J ends, which lost 1 base and 2 bases, there was a span of 9 bases. The V gene's germline CDR1 is KGHSH and CDR2 LQKENI. This CDR3 is 14 amino acids long. The CDR3 region is CASSPQGLTYEQYF. As DNA, the CDR3 is TGTGCCAGCTCACCACAAGGACTCACCTACGAGCAGTACTTC.

The chain links TRBV5-1 to TRBJ2-1, with D tentatively TRBD2 (6 bases). This CDR3 comprises 15 residues. With 6 bases removed from V and 2 bases from J, the gap between germline ends came to 15 bases. CDR1 is SGHRS, CDR2 YFSETQ, per germline. CDR3 in amino acids: CASTPGTQTYNEQFF. The DNA for the CDR3 is TGCGCCAGCACACCCGGGACTCAGACCTACAATGAGCAGTTCTTC.

The chain has TRBV6-5 and TRBJ2-7; 8 bases map to TRBD2. The J segment lost 2 bases and the V segment lost 8 bases, leaving 8 bases of the junction unmatched. In germline, CDR1 is MNHEY, CDR2 SVGAGI. There are 14 residues in the CDR3. The CDR3 loop reads CASGKSGSAYEQYF. CDR3 bases: TGTGCCAGCGGAAAGAGCGGGAGCGCCTACGAGCAGTACTTC.

The chain joins TRBV29-1 to TRBJ2-3; maybe TRBD2 (6 bases). Trimming removed 4 bases at V and 5 bases at J, with 19 bases between. Germline V CDR1 and CDR2: SQVTM, ANQGSEA. The CDR3 has 15 amino acids. The chain's CDR3 is CSVAAGLRAGDTQYF. In DNA, the CDR3 is TGCAGCGTTGCGGCGGGTCTCCGAGCGGGAGATACGCAGTATTTT.

The chain combines TRBV6-1 with TRBJ1-5, with 9 bases aligning to TRBD1. Germline values: CDR1 MNHNS, CDR2 SASEGT. The junction had 5 bases not matched to a gene; V was cut back by 5 bases and J by 3 bases. CDR3 size: 15 residues. The CDR3 nucleotides are TGTGCCAGCAGTCCGACAGGGGGACTCAATCAGCCCCAGCATTTT. Translation gives CASSPTGGLNQPQHF.

The chain employs TRBV11-2 and TRBJ2-7; 9 bases agree with TRBD2. Per the germline V gene, CDR1 is SGHAT and CDR2 is FQNNGV. The junction had 7 bases not matched to a gene; V was cut back by 4 bases and J by 3 bases. The CDR3 is made up of 15 amino acids. CDR3 residues: CASSSIAGASYEQYF. For the CDR3, the DNA is TGTGCCAGCAGCTCGATAGCGGGAGCGAGCTACGAGCAGTACTTC.

As concerns this clone: The junction shows a germline mismatch at one end, possibly a read error. The chain employs TRBV30 and TRBJ1-1; the D gene is possibly TRBD1 (6 bases). The V gene's germline CDR1 is GTSNPN and CDR2 SVGIG (reference sequence). The CDR3 totals 13 residues. The DNA of the CDR3 is TGTGCCTGGAGAGGACAGAAGAACACTGAAGATTTCTTT. Its protein product is CAWRGQKNTEDFF. Full variable domain (rest looked up from reference TRBV30 and TRBJ1-1): SQTIHQWPATLVQPVGSPLSLECTVEGTSNPNLYWYRQAAGRGLQLLFYSVGIGQISSEVPQNLSASRPQDRQFILSSKKLLLSDSGFYLCAWRGQKNTEDFFGQGTRLTVV.

CDR3 sequence reads: CASSSGSSSGYTF. The DNA of the CDR3 is TGTGCCAGCAGTTCTGGAAGTAGCAGTGGCTACACCTTC. This rearrangement joins TRBV6-5 to TRBJ1-2; D not certain. CDR3 length: 13 amino acids. In germline, CDR1 is MNHEY, CDR2 SVGAGI. Trimming left V 4 bases short and J 7 bases short, with 13 bases between.

J is TRBJ1-2 and V is TRBV7-9, with D hard to call. Between the trimmed V and J ends, which lost 1 base and 5 bases, there was a span of 11 bases. CDR1 and CDR2 from the germline V gene are SEHNR and FQNEAQ (reference sequence). This CDR3 comprises 14 residues. The CDR3, as DNA: TGTGCCAGCAGCTTAGACACGGGATTGTATGGCTACACCTTC. Translated: CASSLDTGLYGYTF.

This rearrangement joins TRBV15 to TRBJ2-7; 9 bases fit TRBD1. The CDR3 has 13 amino acids. Germline CDR1 reads LNHNV; CDR2 reads YYDKDF (reference sequence). J was trimmed by 3 bases and V by 7 bases; bases with no gene match: 4. The CDR3 reads CATKDRGGYEQYF. Here the CDR3 DNA reads TGTGCCACCAAGGACAGGGGAGGCTACGAGCAGTACTTC.

In nucleotides, the CDR3 is TGTGCCAGCAGCTTGAGCGGGAGAGAGACAGATACGCAGTATTTT. It is translated as CASSLSGRETDTQYF. The chain combines TRBV7-9 with TRBJ2-3; 8 bases align to TRBD2. The CDR3 extends over 15 amino acids. Germline V CDR1 and CDR2: SEHNR, FQNEAQ (reference sequence). V was pared by 3 bases and J by 3 bases, with 5 bases of the junction left unmatched.

The V gene is TRBV19, the J gene TRBJ1-5; 8 bases align to TRBD1. The germline CDR1 and CDR2 sequences are LNHDA and SQIVND (reference sequence). The CDR3 covers 14 residues. Trimming removed 3 bases from V and 7 bases from J; junction bases left unmatched: 5. The CDR3 sequence: CASSMQGARQPQHF. In nucleotides, the CDR3 is TGTGCCAGTAGTATGCAGGGGGCGCGGCAGCCCCAGCATTTT.

This chain connects TRBV5-6 to TRBJ2-7, with D unclear. There are 14 residues in the CDR3. Trimming stripped 4 bases from V and 3 bases from J, with 14 bases between. Germline CDR1 and CDR2: SGHDT and YYEEEE. CDR3 region: CASSPTPLDYEQYF. CDR3 DNA sequence: TGTGCCAGCAGCCCAACCCCGTTAGACTACGAGCAGTACTTC.

V and J are TRBV4-1 and TRBJ1-1; possible D gene TRBD1, 6 bases. CDR1 MGHRA and CDR2 YSYEKL come from the germline V gene. The CDR3 is 11 amino acids. V lost 5 bases and J 10 bases, leaving 11 bases between the germline ends. The CDR3 DNA is TGCGCCAGCAGCGGACGAGGGGGAGCTTTCTTT. This translates into CASSGRGGAFF.

The V call is TRBV18, the J call TRBJ1-5, with 10 positions matching TRBD1. J lost 5 bases, V lost 0 bases, and 1 base had no gene match. The CDR3 is 15 amino acids. Germline assignment: CDR1 KGHSH and CDR2 LQKENI. CDR3 DNA: TGTGCCAGCTCACCACCGGGACAGGGGCATCAGCCCCAGCATTTT. Translation gives CASSPPGQGHQPQHF.

V is TRBV30 and J is TRBJ2-7, with 10 positions matching TRBD1. Germline CDR1 GTSNPN, CDR2 SVGIG (reference sequence). This CDR3 contains 15 residues. The J segment lost 6 bases and the V segment lost 5 bases, leaving 13 bases of the junction unmatched. The CDR3 loop is CAWAGRQGASSEQYF. In DNA form, the CDR3 reads TGTGCCTGGGCCGGAAGACAGGGGGCTTCGAGCGAGCAGTACTTC.